The 9 T cell receptor beta chains presented below share a single source sample, sequenced in a study of blood T cell repertoires in COVID-19 (dated by TCRdb to 2019 to 2021). The library relied on the immunoSEQ multiplex PCR assay. Drawn from immuneACCESS, this table holds only the in-frame rearrangements with V and J called that TCRdb kept. Clones are partly lost; checked studies trace under half to an unresolved V gene and leave the rest unexplained. The sample profile shows hundreds of thousands of clones; 70% to 90% of them were found once. Roughly 2% of the sample is held by the ten biggest clonotypes. The sequencing input was PBMCs or T cells enriched from blood (not recorded which). The receptors originated from a young woman with acute COVID-19.

This clone appeared a single time. The CDR3 sequence: CASSDPHTASGNTIYF. DNA of the CDR3: TGTGCCAGCAGTGACCCCCACACAGCCTCTGGAAACACCATATATTTT. The chain is built from TRBV6-1 and TRBJ1-3; no firm D call. Germline V gives CDR1 MNHNS, CDR2 SASEGT. The CDR3 extends over 16 amino acids. The ends were cut back, 3 bases at V and 0 bases at J, with 12 bases in the middle.

This sequence joins TRBV10-1 and TRBJ2-3; 11 nucleotides match TRBD2. CDR1 is WNHNN, CDR2 SYGVQD, per germline (reference sequence). Losses at the gene ends were 7 bases for V and 1 base for J; bases not matched to a gene: 1. This CDR3 has 14 amino acids. CDR3 amino acids: CASTGLAGTDTQYF. In DNA form, the CDR3 reads TGCGCCAGCACGGGACTAGCGGGCACAGATACGCAGTATTTT.

The chain combines TRBV5-4 with TRBJ2-5; 9 bases are a match to TRBD1. The V gene's germline CDR1 is SGHNT and CDR2 YYREEE (reference sequence). The CDR3 sequence is 15 residues long. Trimming removed 1 base from V and 4 bases from J; junction bases left unmatched: 5. This CDR3 is CASSLQKTGGETQYF. In nucleotides, the CDR3 is TGTGCCAGCAGCTTGCAAAAGACAGGGGGAGAGACCCAGTACTTC.

The chain recombines TRBV14 with TRBJ1-3, with TRBD1 identical over 9 bases. There are 20 residues in the CDR3. Trimming at V came to 0 bases and at J to 1 base, leaving 13 bases not matched to a gene. The germline gives CDR1 SGHDN, CDR2 FVKESK. The CDR3 DNA reads TGTGCCAGCAGCCAAGACGGGACAGGGCACCATGCGGGTTCTGGAAACACCATATATTTT. Its translation: CASSQDGTGHHAGSGNTIYF.

Concerning this clone itself: This sample includes further DNA sequences coding for the same CDR3. The rearrangement joins TRBV4-3 to TRBJ1-3, with 9 bases lining up with TRBD1. This CDR3 has 15 residues. Germline values: CDR1 LGHNA, CDR2 YSLEER. The V gene end was trimmed by 3 bases and the J gene end by 0 bases; junction bases not matched to a gene: 0. The DNA of the CDR3 is TGCGCCAGCAGCCAGGACAGGGGCTCTGGAAACACCATATATTTT. It specifies CASSQDRGSGNTIYF.

The rearrangement links TRBV5-4 to TRBJ1-1; D perhaps matches TRBD1 (5 bases). CDR1 is SGHNT and CDR2 is YYREEE in the germline V gene (reference sequence). V shed 4 bases and J shed 4 bases, with 5 bases lying between them. There are 11 residues in the CDR3. In DNA form, the CDR3 reads TGTGCCAGCAGCCAGGGCACTGAAGCTTTCTTT. It yields the protein CASSQGTEAFF.

The V and J genes are TRBV6-5 and TRBJ2-1, with D possibly TRBD2 on 5 matching bases. V was shortened by 0 bases and J by 8 bases, with 5 bases between the two germline ends. From germline, CDR1 is MNHEY and CDR2 SVGAGI. The CDR3 covers 12 residues. The CDR3 nucleotides read TGTGCCAGCAGTTACTCGAGGGATGAGCAGTTCTTC. This encodes CASSYSRDEQFF.

The rearrangement joins TRBV4-1 to TRBJ1-5; 9 nucleotides match TRBD1. Germline loops: CDR1 MGHRA, CDR2 YSYEKL. The CDR3 sequence is 16 residues long. V was clipped by 1 base and J by 3 bases; unmatched bases: 4. The DNA of the CDR3 is TGCGCCAGCAGCCAAGGACAGGGGGTTAACAATCAGCCCCAGCATTTT. Protein: CASSQGQGVNNQPQHF.

The chain uses TRBV7-9 and TRBJ2-7; 8 bases agree with TRBD2. V shed 7 bases and J 3 bases; nucleotides not matched to a gene: 5. CDR3 length equals 13 residues. Germline V lookup: CDR1 SEHNR, CDR2 FQNEAQ (reference sequence). The CDR3 DNA reads as TGTGCCAGCAACCCCGGGACTAGCTACGAGCAGTACTTC. It specifies CASNPGTSYEQYF.